This TCR beta chain is from a study of blood T cell repertoires in COVID-19. The ends were cut back, 5 bases at V and 2 bases at J, with 19 bases in the middle. The germline V gene encodes CDR1 MDHEN and CDR2 SYDVKM. The CDR3 runs to 16 residues. The protocol was immunoSEQ multiplex PCR, while the TCRdb copy is restricted to in-frame clones and leaves out a portion. The data show about 180,000 clones, 70% to 90% seen once. The V gene is TRBV28, the J gene TRBJ2-7; possible D gene TRBD2, 5 bases. Source material: peripheral blood. The receptor was isolated from a man between 60 and 75 years old with acute or convalescent COVID-19. As DNA, the CDR3 is TGTGCCAGCAGTCCGAGGTCTAGCACAAAAGCCTACGAGCAGTACTTC. Amino acids: CASSPRSSTKAYEQYF. Supplemented by reference TRBV28 and TRBJ2-7, the full variable domain reads DVKVTQSSRYLVKRTGEKVFLECVQDMDHENMFWYRQDPGLGLRLIYFSYDVKMKEKGDIPEGYSVSREKKERFSLILESASTNQTSMYLCASSPRSSTKAYEQYFGPGTRLTVT.